This entry is about one TCR beta chain. Germline trimming cut 0 bases from V and 4 bases from J; bases unmatched to any gene: 4. The CDR3 consists of 16 residues. Germline lookup yields CDR1 SGDLS and CDR2 YYNGEE. This sample is part of a study of shared clonotypes between healthy human individuals. Positive CCR7 selection of CD45RO-negative cells yielded the naive CD8 cells, and terminally differentiated effector memory CD45RA+ cells were excluded. Method: immunoSEQ multiplex PCR; TCRdb's copy keeps in-frame clones and lacks some. The data show 1.5 million to 2.5 million clones, about 95% seen once. The clonotype was recovered from a man aged 18 to 35 in good health. Sample: naive CD8+ T cells sorted from blood. The chain is built from TRBV9 and TRBJ2-1; 10 nucleotides match TRBD2. The CDR3 DNA reads as TGTGCCAGCAGCGTAGGTCTAGCGGGAGAGTACAATGAGCAGTTCTTC. Protein: CASSVGLAGEYNEQFF.